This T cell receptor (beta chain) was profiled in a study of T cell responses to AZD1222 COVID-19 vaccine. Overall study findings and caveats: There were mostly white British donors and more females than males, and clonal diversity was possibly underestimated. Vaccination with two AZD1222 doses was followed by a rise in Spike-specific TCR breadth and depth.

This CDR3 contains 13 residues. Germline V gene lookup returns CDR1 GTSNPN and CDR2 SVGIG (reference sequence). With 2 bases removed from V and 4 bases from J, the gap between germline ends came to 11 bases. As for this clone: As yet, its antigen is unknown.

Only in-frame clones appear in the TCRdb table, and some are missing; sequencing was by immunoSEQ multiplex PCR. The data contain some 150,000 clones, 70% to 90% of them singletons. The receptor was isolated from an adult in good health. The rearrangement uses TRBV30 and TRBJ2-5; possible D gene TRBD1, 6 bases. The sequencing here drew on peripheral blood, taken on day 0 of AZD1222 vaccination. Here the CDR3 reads CAWSPGRGETQYF. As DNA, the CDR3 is TGTGCCTGGAGTCCTGGCAGGGGAGAGACCCAGTACTTC.